This T cell receptor (beta chain) came from a study of blood T cell repertoires in COVID-19. Overall study context: Specimens from acute and convalescent COVID-19 originated in the United States, Italy and Spain.

Looked up from germline, CDR1 is LNHDA and CDR2 is SQIVND (reference sequence). V lost 1 base to trimming and J lost 2 bases, with 12 bases between them. The CDR3 has 16 amino acids. Methods used by the authors: Reference gene primer amplification gave estimated nucleated cell counts. Here immunoSEQ multiplex PCR was the method, and the copy in TCRdb shows in-frame clones only, minus some. For V, J and clone size, that table is used; D and trimming come from the DNA. Of about 170,000 clones in the sample, roughly 87% were seen once. V and J are TRBV19 and TRBJ1-3; D is unclear. This sequence was found in a woman in her 70s with acute or convalescent COVID-19. What was sequenced was peripheral blood. CDR3 sequence (DNA): TGTGCCAGTAGTATAGCGTCGGAAGGAGCTGGAAACACCATATATTTT. It yields the protein CASSIASEGAGNTIYF.